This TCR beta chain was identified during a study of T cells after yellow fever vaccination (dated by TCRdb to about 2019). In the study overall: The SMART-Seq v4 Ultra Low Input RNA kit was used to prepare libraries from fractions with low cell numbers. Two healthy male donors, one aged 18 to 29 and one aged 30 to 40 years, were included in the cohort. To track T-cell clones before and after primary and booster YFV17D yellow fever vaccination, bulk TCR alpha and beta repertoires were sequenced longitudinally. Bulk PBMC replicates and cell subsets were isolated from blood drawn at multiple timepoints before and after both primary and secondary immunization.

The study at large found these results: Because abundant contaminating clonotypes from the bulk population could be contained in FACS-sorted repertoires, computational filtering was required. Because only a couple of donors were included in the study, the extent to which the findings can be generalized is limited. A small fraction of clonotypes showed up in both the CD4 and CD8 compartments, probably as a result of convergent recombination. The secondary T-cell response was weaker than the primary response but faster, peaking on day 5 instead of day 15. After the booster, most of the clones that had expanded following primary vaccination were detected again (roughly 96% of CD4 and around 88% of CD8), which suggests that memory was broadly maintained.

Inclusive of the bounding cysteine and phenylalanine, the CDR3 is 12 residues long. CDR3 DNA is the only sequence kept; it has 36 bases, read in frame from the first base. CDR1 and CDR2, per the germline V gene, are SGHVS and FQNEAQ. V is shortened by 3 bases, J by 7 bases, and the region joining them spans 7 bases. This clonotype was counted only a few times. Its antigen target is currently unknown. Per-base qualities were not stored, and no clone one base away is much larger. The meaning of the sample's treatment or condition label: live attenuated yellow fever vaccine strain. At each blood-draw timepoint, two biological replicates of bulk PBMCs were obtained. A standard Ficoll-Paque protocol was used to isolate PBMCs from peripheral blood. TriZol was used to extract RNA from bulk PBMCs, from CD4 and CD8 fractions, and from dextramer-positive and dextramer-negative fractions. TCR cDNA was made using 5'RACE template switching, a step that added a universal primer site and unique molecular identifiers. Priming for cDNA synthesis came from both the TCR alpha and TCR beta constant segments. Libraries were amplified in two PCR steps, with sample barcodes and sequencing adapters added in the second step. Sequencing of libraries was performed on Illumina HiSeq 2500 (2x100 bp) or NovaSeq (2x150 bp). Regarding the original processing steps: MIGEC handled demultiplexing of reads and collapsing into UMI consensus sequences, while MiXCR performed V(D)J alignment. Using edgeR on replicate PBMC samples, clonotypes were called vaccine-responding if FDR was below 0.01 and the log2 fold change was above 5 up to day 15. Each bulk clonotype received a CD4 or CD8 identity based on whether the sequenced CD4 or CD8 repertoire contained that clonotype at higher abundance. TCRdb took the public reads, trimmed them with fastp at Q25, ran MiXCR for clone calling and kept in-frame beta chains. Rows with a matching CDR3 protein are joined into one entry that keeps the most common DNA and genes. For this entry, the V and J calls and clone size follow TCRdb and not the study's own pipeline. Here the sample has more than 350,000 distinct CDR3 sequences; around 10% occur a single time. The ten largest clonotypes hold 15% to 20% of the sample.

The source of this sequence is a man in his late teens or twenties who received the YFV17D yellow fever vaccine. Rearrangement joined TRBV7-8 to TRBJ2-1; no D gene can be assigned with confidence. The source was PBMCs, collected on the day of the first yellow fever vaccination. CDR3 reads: CASSFGVNEQFF. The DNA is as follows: TGTGCCAGCAGCTTCGGTGTGAATGAGCAGTTCTTC.